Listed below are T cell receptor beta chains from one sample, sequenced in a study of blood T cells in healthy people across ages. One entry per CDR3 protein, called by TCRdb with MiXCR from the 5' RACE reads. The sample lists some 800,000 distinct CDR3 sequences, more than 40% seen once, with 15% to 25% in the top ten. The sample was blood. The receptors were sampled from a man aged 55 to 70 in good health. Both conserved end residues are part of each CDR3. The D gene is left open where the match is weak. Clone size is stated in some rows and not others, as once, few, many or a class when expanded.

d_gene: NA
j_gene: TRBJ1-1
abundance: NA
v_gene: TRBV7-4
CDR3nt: TGTGCCAGCACCGGGGGGGGCGGCGAAGCTTTCTTT
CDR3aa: CASTGGGGEAFF

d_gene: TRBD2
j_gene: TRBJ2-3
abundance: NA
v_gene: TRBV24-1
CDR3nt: TGTGCCACCAGTGTGGGAGCGGGGGACCCCACAGATACGCAGTATTTT
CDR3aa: CATSVGAGDPTDTQYF

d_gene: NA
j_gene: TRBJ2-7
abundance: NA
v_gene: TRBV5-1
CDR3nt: TGCGCCAGCAGCGAGACTACATACAATGAGCAGTACTTC
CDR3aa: CASSETTYNEQYF

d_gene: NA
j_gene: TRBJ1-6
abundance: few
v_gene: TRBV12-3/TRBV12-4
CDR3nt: TGTGCCAGCAGTTTTTCACGATGGCCCCTCCACTTT
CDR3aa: CASSFSRWPLHF

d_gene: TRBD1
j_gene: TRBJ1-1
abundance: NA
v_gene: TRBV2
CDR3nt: TGTGCCAGCAGTAAAACAGGGGGTTTAACTGAAGCTTTCTTT
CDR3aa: CASSKTGGLTEAFF

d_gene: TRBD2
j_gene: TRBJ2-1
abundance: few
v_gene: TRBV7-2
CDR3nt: TGTGCCAGCAGCTTAGGTAGCGGGGGCCTCAGCTCCTACAATGAGCAGTTCTTC
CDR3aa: CASSLGSGGLSSYNEQFF

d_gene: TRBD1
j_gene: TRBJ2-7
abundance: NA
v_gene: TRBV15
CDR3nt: TGTGCCACCAGCAGAGGCGGCCGGGACAGGGGCGACGAGCAGTACTTC
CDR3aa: CATSRGGRDRGDEQYF

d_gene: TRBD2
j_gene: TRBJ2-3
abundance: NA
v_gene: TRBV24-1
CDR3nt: TGTGCCACCAGTGATTCACTAGCGGGGGCCAACACAGATACGCAGTATTTT
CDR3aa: CATSDSLAGANTDTQYF

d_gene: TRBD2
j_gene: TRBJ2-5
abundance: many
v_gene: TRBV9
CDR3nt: TGTGCCAGCAGCGTAGCTCCGGGGGGGCCGGTGGAGACCCAGTACTTC
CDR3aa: CASSVAPGGPVETQYF

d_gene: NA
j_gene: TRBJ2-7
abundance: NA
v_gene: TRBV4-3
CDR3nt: TGCGCCAGCAGTCGAGATGGACAACGGCGGGAAGAGCAGTACTTC
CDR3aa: CASSRDGQRREEQYF

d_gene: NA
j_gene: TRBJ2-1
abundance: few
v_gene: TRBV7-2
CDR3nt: TGTGCCAGCAGCTGCCAGCGGAGCTCCTACAATGAGCAGTTCTTC
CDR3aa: CASSCQRSSYNEQFF

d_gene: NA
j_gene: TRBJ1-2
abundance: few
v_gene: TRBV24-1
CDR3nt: TGTGCCACCAGTGATTGGACAGATGGCTACACCTTC
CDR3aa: CATSDWTDGYTF

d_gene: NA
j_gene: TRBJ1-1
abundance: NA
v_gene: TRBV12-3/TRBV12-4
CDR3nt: TGTGCCAGCAGCCGAGGGTTGAGCGGGGCTTTCTTT
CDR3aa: CASSRGLSGAFF

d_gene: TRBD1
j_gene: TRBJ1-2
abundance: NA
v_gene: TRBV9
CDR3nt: TGTGCCAGCAACCCGGGACAGCTATCAAACTATGGCTACACCTTC
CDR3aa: CASNPGQLSNYGYTF

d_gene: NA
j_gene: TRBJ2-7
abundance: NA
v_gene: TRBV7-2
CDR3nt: TGTGCCAGCAGCCAACAGATGAGAGGCGAGCAGTACTTC
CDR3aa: CASSQQMRGEQYF

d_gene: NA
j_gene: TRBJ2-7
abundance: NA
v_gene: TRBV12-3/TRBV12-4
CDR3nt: TGTGCCAGCAGCCACCCGAGCTCCTACGAGCAGTACTTC
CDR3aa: CASSHPSSYEQYF

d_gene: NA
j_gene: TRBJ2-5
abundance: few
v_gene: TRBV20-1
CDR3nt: TGCAGTGCTAGCAGGGGGGGCCTCCCGGAGACCCAGTACTTC
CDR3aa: CSASRGGLPETQYF

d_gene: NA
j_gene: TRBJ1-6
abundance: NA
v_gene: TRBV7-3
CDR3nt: TGTGCCAGCAGCCGGAGACGGGATAATTCACCCCTCCACTTT
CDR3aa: CASSRRRDNSPLHF

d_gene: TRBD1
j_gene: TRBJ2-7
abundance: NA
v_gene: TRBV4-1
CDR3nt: TGCGCCAGCAGCCAAGGACAGGGCCCCCTCTTTGAGCAGTACTTC
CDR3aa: CASSQGQGPLFEQYF

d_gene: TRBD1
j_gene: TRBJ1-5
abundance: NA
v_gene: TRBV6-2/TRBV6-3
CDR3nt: TGTGCCGGCAGTTACTCGAGTCGGGACAGCCCAAATCAGCCCCAGCATTTT
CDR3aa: CAGSYSSRDSPNQPQHF

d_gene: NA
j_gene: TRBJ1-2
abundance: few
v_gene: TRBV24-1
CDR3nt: TGTGCCACCAGTGATCGTTCGGGTCTCTATGGCTACACCTTC
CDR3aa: CATSDRSGLYGYTF

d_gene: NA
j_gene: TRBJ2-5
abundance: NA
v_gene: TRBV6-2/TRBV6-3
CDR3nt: TGTGCCAGCAGTTACCGACCTACAGAGACCCAGTACTTC
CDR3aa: CASSYRPTETQYF

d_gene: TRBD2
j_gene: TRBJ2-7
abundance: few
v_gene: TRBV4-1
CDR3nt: TGCGCCAGCAGCCAAGGTCTAGCGGGGGTAACCTCCTCCTACAATGAGCAGTACTTC
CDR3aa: CASSQGLAGVTSSYNEQYF

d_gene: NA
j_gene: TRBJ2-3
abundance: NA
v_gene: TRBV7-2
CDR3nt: TGTGCCAGCAGCCGCGGCGATTTCGAGAGCACAGATACGCAGTATTTT
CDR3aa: CASSRGDFESTDTQYF

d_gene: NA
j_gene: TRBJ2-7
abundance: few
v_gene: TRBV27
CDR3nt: TGTGCCAGCAGACCGCAGGGTTCCTACGAGCAGTACTTC
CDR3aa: CASRPQGSYEQYF